The next 22 T cell receptor beta chains were all read from a single sample in a study of circulating CD8 cells and anti-PD-1 response in melanoma. The QIAseq Immune Repertoire TCR panel built the libraries from around 15 ng of total RNA. Each CDR3 protein is one row after TCRdb ran MiXCR on the reads. This sample carries about 550 distinct CDR3 sequences, approximately 9% of them seen once, and the ten largest clones take approximately 43%. Live CD3+CD8+TCRalphabeta+ cells were sorted into four subsets by PD-1 and/or TIGIT. The sample here was CD8+ T cells from PBMCs, taken at baseline or after one month of anti-PD-1 therapy (not recorded which). These receptors were obtained from a human donor with melanoma.

This clonotype ranks as large. The rearrangement uses TRBV2 and TRBJ2-1; a possible D gene is TRBD2 (6 bases). Per the germline V gene, CDR1 is SNHLY and CDR2 is FYNNEI. V was trimmed by 6 bases and J by 10 bases, leaving 19 bases between them. The CDR3 runs 14 residues. The CDR3 protein is CASRGDFLGLEQFF. The CDR3 bases are TGTGCCAGCAGGGGGGACTTTCTAGGGCTAGAGCAGTTCTTC.

By share of the sample, this clonotype is medium-sized. The genes are TRBV27 and TRBJ2-1; 8 bases line up with TRBD2. Unmatched junction bases numbered 9, after V lost 4 bases and J lost 7 bases. Looked up from germline, CDR1 is MNHEY and CDR2 is SMNVEV (reference sequence). CDR3 size: 15 residues. The CDR3 sequence: CASSYGSGMMNEQFF. CDR3 bases: TGTGCCAGCAGTTATGGTAGCGGGATGATGAATGAGCAGTTCTTC.

Judged by abundance, this clonotype is large. This chain connects TRBV7-2 to TRBJ2-7; 8 bases match TRBD2. V trimming: 4 bases; J trimming: 7 bases; junction bases outside the gene matches: 12. Germline-derived CDR1 and CDR2 are SGHTA and FQGNSA. This CDR3 comprises 15 residues. The CDR3 is CASSWGASGYTEQYF. CDR3 nucleotides: TGTGCCAGCAGCTGGGGAGCTAGCGGGTATACGGAGCAGTACTTC.

This clonotype rates as medium-sized. The chain links TRBV11-1 to TRBJ2-7; D call uncertain. The CDR3 spans 13 residues. V lost 2 bases and J lost 0, with 5 bases in between. Per germline, CDR1 SGHAT and CDR2 FQDESV (reference sequence). The CDR3 region has the DNA TGTGCCAGCAGCTTACTCAGCTCCTACGAGCAGTACTTC. This translates into CASSLLSSYEQYF.

By sample share, this clonotype is medium-sized. Just one base apart from a much larger clone, this may be a read error. This likely comes from a read error, as the CDR3 has no conserved phenylalanine or tryptophan at its end. This rearrangement joins TRBV2 to TRBJ1-5; D gene ambiguous. The germline CDR1 and CDR2 sequences are SNHLY and FYNNEI. V lost 8 bases to trimming and J lost 0 bases, with 17 bases between them. The CDR3 covers 16 residues. The CDR3: CASESRPVYSNQPQHS. As DNA, the CDR3 is TGTGCCAGCGAATCCCGTCCGGTTTATAGCAATCAGCCCCAGCATTCT.

The chain joins TRBV20-1 to TRBJ2-3, with TRBD1 identical over 8 bases. The V and J ends lost 0 bases and 0 bases, in that order; junction bases with no gene match: 11. The CDR3 is 18 residues long. Germline-derived CDR1 and CDR2 are DFQATT and SNEGSKA (reference sequence). CDR3 amino acids: CSARDRDRPLASTDTQYF. The CDR3 nucleotides are TGCAGTGCTAGAGATCGGGACAGGCCCCTAGCTAGCACAGATACGCAGTATTTT.

V and J are TRBV28 and TRBJ2-1; 9 bases line up with TRBD1. The CDR3 spans 18 residues. Germline loops: CDR1 MDHEN, CDR2 SYDVKM. V lost 2 bases to trimming and J lost 3 bases; unmatched junction nucleotides: 11. The CDR3 coding sequence is TGTGCCAGCAGTTTACTTTCGGGGACAGGGTGCTACTACAATGAGCAGTTCTTC. Protein sequence: CASSLLSGTGCYYNEQFF.

This clonotype is classed as large. The chain links TRBV11-2 to TRBJ1-1, with D uncertain. The CDR3 contains 15 residues. Trimming stripped 1 base from V and 1 base from J, with 10 bases between. CDR1 SGHAT and CDR2 FQNNGV come from the germline V gene. The CDR3 loop reads CASSLAVGPNTEAFF. CDR3 DNA: TGTGCCAGCAGCTTAGCTGTAGGTCCGAACACTGAAGCTTTCTTT.

This clonotype rates as medium-sized. The rearrangement joins TRBV29-1 to TRBJ2-7; 16 positions match TRBD2. V lost 7 bases to trimming and J lost 0 bases; unmatched junction nucleotides: 12. Germline lookup yields CDR1 SQVTM and CDR2 ANQGSEA. This CDR3 region has 18 residues. CDR3 region: CSAFGGLAGGRSSYEQYF. DNA for the CDR3: TGCAGCGCCTTTGGGGGACTAGCGGGAGGGCGGAGCTCCTACGAGCAGTACTTC.

This clonotype is classed as medium-sized. V is TRBV6-5 and J is TRBJ1-4; 9 bases agree with TRBD1. Germline CDR1 and CDR2: MNHEY and SVGAGI. The CDR3 runs 17 residues. V was clipped by 6 bases and J by 8 bases; unmatched bases: 16. This CDR3 is CASRSLLQGAPGEKLFF. CDR3 coding DNA: TGTGCCAGCAGGTCCCTACTACAGGGGGCGCCGGGAGAAAAACTGTTTTTT.

By frequency in the sample, this clonotype is large. The chain is built from TRBV5-6 and TRBJ1-1; perhaps TRBD1 as D (5 bases). Trimming shortened V by 4 bases and J by 6 bases, and 10 bases separated the two germline ends. The CDR3 covers 12 residues. CDR1 and CDR2 from the germline V gene are SGHDT and YYEEEE. CDR3 DNA: TGTGCCAGCAGCCTAAGGGGAGCTGAAGCTTTCTTT. It translates to CASSLRGAEAFF. The entire variable domain, with the rest obtained from reference TRBV5-6 and TRBJ1-1, is as follows: DAGVTQSPTHLIKTRGQQVTLRCSPKSGHDTVSWYQQALGQGPQFIFQYYEEEERQRGNFPDRFSGHQFPNYSSELNVNALLLGDSALYLCASSLRGAEAFFGQGTRLTVV.

This clonotype is medium-sized. This chain uses TRBV10-3 with TRBJ2-1, with TRBD1 matching 7 bases. V lost 6 bases and J lost 1; bases outside the gene matches: 6. Per germline, CDR1 ENHRY and CDR2 SYGVKD. The CDR3 sequence is 15 residues long. The CDR3 sequence is CAIRDRDRSYNEQFF. The CDR3 DNA follows: TGTGCCATCAGAGACCGGGACAGATCCTACAATGAGCAGTTCTTC.

This clonotype is large within its sample. A read error may be the cause here, since a much bigger clone is one base away. The chain carries TRBV5-1 and TRBJ1-5, with D maybe TRBD1 (5 bases). V gave up 5 bases and J gave up 7 bases, with 13 bases separating them. The germline gives CDR1 SGHRS, CDR2 YFSETQ. This CDR3 contains 13 residues. The CDR3 nucleotides read TGCGCCAGCAGTCGTGAAGGGGAGCAGCCCCAGCATTTT. This sequence encodes CASSREGEQPQHF.

This clonotype is classed as medium-sized. The chain links TRBV11-2 to TRBJ2-7; TRBD2 matches 8 bases. This CDR3 region has 16 residues. Unmatched junction bases numbered 7, after V lost 0 bases and J lost 3 bases. The V gene's germline CDR1 is SGHAT and CDR2 FQNNGV. The CDR3 bases are TGTGCCAGCAGCTTAGATCGAAGACTAGCGTTCTACGAGCAGTACTTC. This translates into CASSLDRRLAFYEQYF.

Within the sample, this clonotype is medium-sized. The V call is TRBV11-2, the J call TRBJ2-2; 11 bases line up with TRBD2. The V gene's germline CDR1 is SGHAT and CDR2 FQNNGV. The V segment lost 3 bases and the J segment 4 bases; nucleotides outside the gene matches: 10. CDR3 length: 18 residues. The CDR3 DNA reads as TGTGCCAGCAGCTTCCCGACTAGCGGGGCCAGGAGCACCGGGGAGCTGTTTTTT. The encoded protein is CASSFPTSGARSTGELFF.

This clonotype rates as large (0.1 to 1%). The chain recombines TRBV24-1 with TRBJ2-1, with D possibly being TRBD1 or TRBD2 (5 bases each). Per the germline V gene, CDR1 is KGHDR and CDR2 is SFDVKD. The CDR3 length is 14 residues. The V gene lost 4 bases and the J gene lost 4 bases, with 10 bases spanning the gap. CDR3 region: CATSETGAYNEQFF. CDR3 bases: TGTGCCACCAGTGAAACCGGGGCTTACAATGAGCAGTTCTTC.

This clonotype qualifies as medium-sized. The genes are TRBV9 and TRBJ2-2; 7 bases align to TRBD1. Germline CDR1 and CDR2: SGDLS and YYNGEE. V shed 1 base, J shed 3 bases, and the junction held 6 bases outside the gene matches. This CDR3 region has 16 residues. Here the CDR3 DNA reads TGTGCCAGCAGCGTACCGACAGGGCGAGACACCGGGGAGCTGTTTTTT. It codes for CASSVPTGRDTGELFF.

The chain uses TRBV29-1 and TRBJ2-1, with TRBD1 matching 8 bases. With V trimmed by 6 bases and J by 1 base, 8 bases remained unmatched. Germline V gene lookup returns CDR1 SQVTM and CDR2 ANQGSEA. The CDR3 loop spans 15 amino acids. CDR3 DNA sequence: TGCAGCGTCGAAAGGACAGGGCGGTCCTACAATGAGCAGTTCTTC. Amino acids: CSVERTGRSYNEQFF.

This clonotype showed up just once. A far larger clone is one base from this, pointing to a likely read error. The genes are TRBV2 and TRBJ2-7; D gene unclear. CDR1 and CDR2 from the germline V gene are SNHLY and FYNNEI. This CDR3 region has 12 residues. Trimming took off 5 bases at V and 7 bases at J, with 12 bases between the two ends. CDR3: CASSWDDNEQYF. CDR3 coding DNA: TGTGCCAGCAGTTGGGATGACAATGAGCAGTACTTC.

By frequency in the sample, this clonotype is medium-sized (0.01 to 0.1%). This chain links TRBV25-1 with TRBJ2-7; unclear D gene. The CDR3 has 13 residues. With 3 bases removed from V and 3 bases from J, the gap between germline ends came to 9 bases. Germline V gene data show CDR1 as MGHDK and CDR2 as SYGVNS. The DNA for the CDR3 is TGTGCCAGCAGTGAGGTGGACCGCTACGAGCAGTACTTC. Translated, it gives CASSEVDRYEQYF.

Judged by abundance, this clonotype is medium-sized. The chain links TRBV5-5 to TRBJ2-7; 12 bases agree with TRBD2. The CDR3 is 15 residues long. From germline, CDR1 is SGHKS and CDR2 YYEKEE (reference sequence). The junction had 2 bases not matched to a gene; V was cut back by 0 bases and J by 4 bases. The CDR3 region is CASSLGTSGIYEQYF. CDR3 nucleotide sequence: TGTGCCAGCAGCTTGGGGACTAGCGGGATATACGAGCAGTACTTC.

This clonotype is large. V gene TRBV27 combines with J gene TRBJ2-7; no clear D gene. V was trimmed by 0 bases and J by 2 bases, leaving 8 bases between them. This CDR3 has 14 residues. The germline gives CDR1 MNHEY, CDR2 SMNVEV (reference sequence). This CDR3 is CASSLSQLPYEQYF. For the CDR3, the DNA is TGTGCCAGCAGTTTATCGCAGCTCCCCTACGAGCAGTACTTC.